One sample yielded the 20 T cell receptor beta chains listed below, sequenced in a study of technical replicates of blood from a handful of donors. This table comes from immunoSEQ multiplex PCR, and its TCRdb copy is limited to in-frame clones, with some not included. This table has some 48,000 clones, 95% to 96% appearing once. Sequencing used T cells isolated from PBMCs. The receptor source for this set is a human donor in good health.

The CDR3 is CSVETTGGREQYF. CDR3 DNA: TGCAGCGTCGAGACGACAGGGGGACGGGAGCAGTACTTC. The rearrangement joins TRBV29-1 to TRBJ2-7; 9 positions match TRBD1. Trimming removed 6 bases from V and 7 bases from J; junction bases left unmatched: 10. Germline lookup yields CDR1 SQVTM and CDR2 ANQGSEA. The CDR3 has 13 amino acids.

The chain couples TRBV28 to TRBJ2-5, with D possibly being TRBD2 (6 bases). The V end lost 2 bases, the J end lost 5 bases, and 9 bases lay between the germline ends. The CDR3 totals 13 residues. Germline V gives CDR1 MDHEN, CDR2 SYDVKM. The CDR3 sequence: CASSLGGSETQYF. The CDR3 DNA is TGTGCCAGCAGTTTAGGGGGGAGCGAGACCCAGTACTTC.

The V call is TRBV5-4, the J call TRBJ1-1, with TRBD1 identical over 10 bases. The germline V gene has CDR1 SGHNT and CDR2 YYREEE (reference sequence). The V gene end was trimmed by 3 bases and the J gene end by 6 bases; junction bases not matched to a gene: 2. The CDR3 has 13 amino acids. CDR3: CASSSDRGPEAFF. The CDR3 nucleotides are TGTGCCAGCAGCTCAGACAGGGGGCCTGAAGCTTTCTTT. Complete variable domain (other parts from reference TRBV5-4 and TRBJ1-1): ETGVTQSPTHLIKTRGQQVTLRCSSQSGHNTVSWYQQALGQGPQFIFQYYREEENGRGNFPPRFSGLQFPNYSSELNVNALELDDSALYLCASSSDRGPEAFFGQGTRLTVV.

This clone was seen once. The chain has TRBV19 and TRBJ2-7, with 8 bases matching TRBD1. The V and J ends lost 2 bases and 3 bases, in that order; junction bases with no gene match: 6. Germline assignment: CDR1 LNHDA and CDR2 SQIVND (reference sequence). The CDR3 sequence is 15 residues long. CDR3 DNA sequence: TGTGCCAGTAGTATAAAAACAGGGGGTAGCTACGAGCAGTACTTC. It encodes CASSIKTGGSYEQYF.

This rearrangement joins TRBV10-2 to TRBJ2-5; 9 bases line up with TRBD2. Per the germline V gene, CDR1 is WSHSY and CDR2 is SAAADI. The CDR3 spans 13 residues. Trimming cost V 6 bases and J 5 bases; bases outside gene matches: 4. This CDR3 reads CASRGLAGETQYF. The CDR3 DNA is TGCGCCAGCAGGGGACTAGCAGGGGAGACCCAGTACTTC.

The chain joins TRBV19 to TRBJ2-7; D is unclear. Germline CDR1 LNHDA, CDR2 SQIVND (reference sequence). There are 15 residues in the CDR3. V lost 6 bases to trimming and J lost 0 bases, with 15 bases between them. CDR3 loop: CASSFGGPSSYEQYF. CDR3 DNA: TGTGCCAGTAGCTTTGGTGGTCCCAGCTCCTACGAGCAGTACTTC.

The chain has TRBV30 and TRBJ1-4, with D possibly TRBD1 on 6 matching bases. Trimming took off 1 base at V and 2 bases at J, with 14 bases between the two ends. Per germline, CDR1 GTSNPN and CDR2 SVGIG (reference sequence). This CDR3 region has 16 residues. The CDR3 region has the DNA TGTGCCTGGAGTGACCTGGCAGGGGAGACTAATGAAAAACTGTTTTTT. It encodes CAWSDLAGETNEKLFF.

CDR3 region: CASSQEISNEKLFF. The CDR3 DNA follows: TGCGCCAGCAGCCAAGAGATTAGTAATGAAAAACTGTTTTTT. The chain uses TRBV4-3 and TRBJ1-4; no firm D call. V was cut by 0 bases and J by 4 bases, with 6 bases left in between. The CDR3 runs to 14 residues. Germline V lookup: CDR1 LGHNA, CDR2 YSLEER.

CDR3 loop: CASTLSVLSYEQYF. The DNA for the CDR3 is TGTGCCAGCACATTGTCAGTCCTCTCCTACGAGCAGTACTTC. The genes are TRBV6-5 and TRBJ2-7; D gene unclear. CDR1 is MNHEY and CDR2 is SVGAGI in the germline V gene. The CDR3 loop spans 14 amino acids. The V end lost 7 bases, the J end lost 0 bases, and 13 bases lay between the germline ends.

The chain couples TRBV7-2 to TRBJ2-1, with 12 bases lining up with TRBD2. Trimming took 5 bases from V and 5 from J; bases not matched to a gene: 10. This CDR3 has 17 residues. Looked up from germline, CDR1 is SGHTA and CDR2 is FQGNSA. CDR3 nucleotide sequence: TGTGCCAGCAGCCTAGACGAGACTAGCGGGAGCGACAATGAGCAGTTCTTC. Translating gives CASSLDETSGSDNEQFF.

The chain links TRBV9 to TRBJ1-3; the match to TRBD1 covers 7 bases. In germline, CDR1 is SGDLS, CDR2 YYNGEE. There are 14 residues in the CDR3. V trimming: 3 bases; J trimming: 5 bases; junction bases outside the gene matches: 5. This CDR3 reads CASSGRDSRNTIYF. DNA for the CDR3: TGTGCCAGCAGCGGCCGGGACAGCAGAAACACCATATATTTT.

This clone was recorded only once. The rearrangement links TRBV29-1 to TRBJ2-1, with 9 positions matching TRBD2. The junction had 8 bases not matched to a gene; V was cut back by 7 bases and J by 7 bases. In germline, CDR1 is SQVTM, CDR2 ANQGSEA. This CDR3 has 13 amino acids. The CDR3 DNA is TGCAGCGCCCGCGCGGGAGGGAGAAATGAGCAGTTCTTC. This sequence encodes CSARAGGRNEQFF.

The J gene is TRBJ2-5, the V gene TRBV7-2; 12 bases map to TRBD2. The V segment lost 5 bases and the J segment 5 bases; nucleotides outside the gene matches: 15. There are 18 residues in the CDR3. Looked up from germline, CDR1 is SGHTA and CDR2 is FQGNSA. The CDR3 spells CASSRKPSGRAVDETQYF. CDR3 bases: TGTGCCAGCAGCCGCAAGCCTAGCGGGAGGGCGGTGGATGAGACCCAGTACTTC.

The rearrangement links TRBV11-3 to TRBJ2-5; D possibly corresponds to TRBD2 (6 bases). The CDR3 spans 15 residues. CDR1 and CDR2 (germline): SGHNT, YENEEA. The V gene lost 6 bases and the J gene lost 5 bases, with 19 bases spanning the gap. CDR3 region: CASSRFLAFGETQYF. As DNA, the CDR3 is TGTGCCAGCAGTCGATTTCTAGCGTTTGGGGAGACCCAGTACTTC.

The sample holds one count of this clone. CDR3 amino acids: CASSQGPGDSHFRSGNTIYF. The CDR3 nucleotides are TGCGCCAGCAGCCAAGGGCCTGGGGACAGTCATTTTCGCTCTGGAAACACCATATATTTT. The gene calls are TRBV4-1 and TRBJ1-3, with 7 bases that match TRBD1. Trimming at V came to 1 base and at J to 0 bases, leaving 15 bases not matched to a gene. CDR3 length equals 20 residues. The germline CDR1 and CDR2 sequences are MGHRA and YSYEKL.

The CDR3 bases are TGTGCCAGCAGCCTTACAGGGACGAACACTGAAGCTTTCTTT. Translation: CASSLTGTNTEAFF. The chain carries TRBV13 and TRBJ1-1; D is possibly TRBD1 (6 bases). CDR1 and CDR2 (germline): PRHDT, FYEKMQ (reference sequence). The germline V and J ends were trimmed by 5 bases and 1 base, with 11 bases remaining between them. The CDR3 sequence is 14 residues long.

This clone was detected only once. The chain uses TRBV5-1 and TRBJ2-5; 7 nucleotides line up with TRBD2. The trim removed 4 bases at V and 0 bases at J, leaving 9 bases unmatched. Germline CDR1 and CDR2: SGHRS and YFSETQ. The CDR3 contains 16 residues. CDR3 sequence (DNA): TGCGCCAGCAGCACGGCCGGTAGCGGGTACCAAGAGACCCAGTACTTC. It yields the protein CASSTAGSGYQETQYF.

The V gene is TRBV7-9, the J gene TRBJ2-5; 7 positions match TRBD1. CDR3 length equals 14 residues. The V gene's germline CDR1 is SEHNR and CDR2 FQNEAQ (reference sequence). The V and J ends lost 8 bases and 5 bases, in that order; junction bases with no gene match: 11. CDR3 protein: CASFDQGGTETQYF. CDR3 coding DNA: TGTGCCAGCTTCGATCAAGGGGGCACGGAGACCCAGTACTTC. Complete variable domain (other parts from reference TRBV7-9 and TRBJ2-5): DTGVSQNPRHKITKRGQNVTFRCDPISEHNRLYWYRQTLGQGPEFLTYFQNEAQLEKSRLLSDRFSAERPKGSFSTLEIQRTEQGDSAMYLCASFDQGGTETQYFGPGTRLLVL.

The J gene is TRBJ2-7, the V gene TRBV6-5; TRBD1 is a possible D gene (6 bases). Germline V gives CDR1 MNHEY, CDR2 SVGAGI. V lost 6 bases and J lost 2, with 14 bases in between. The CDR3 loop spans 14 amino acids. The CDR3 reads CASSKTGLAYEQYF. As DNA, the CDR3 is TGTGCCAGCAGCAAGACAGGTCTAGCCTACGAGCAGTACTTC.

The chain employs TRBV7-3 and TRBJ2-2; no definite D call. Trimming removed 5 bases at V and 0 bases at J, with 4 bases between. CDR1 is SGHTA, CDR2 FQGTGA, per germline. The CDR3 covers 13 residues. The CDR3 bases are TGTGCCAGCAGCGGAGCGAACACCGGGGAGCTGTTTTTT. Its protein is CASSGANTGELFF.